The source of this TCR beta chain is a study of T cell repertoires in ileal Crohn's disease. Time point described: neoterminal ileum biopsy at postoperative endoscopy, about 6 months after surgery. Sequencing used immunoSEQ multiplex PCR; TCRdb keeps in-frame clones, though not all of them. This sample has 3,500 to 4,500 clones, with 60% to 80% found just once. Germline CDR1 reads MGHRA; CDR2 reads YSYEKL. This CDR3 spans 16 amino acids. The trim removed 5 bases at V and 0 bases at J, leaving 7 bases unmatched. By share, this clone counts as large (0.1 to 1%). The chain employs TRBV4-1 and TRBJ1-1; the match to TRBD1 covers 9 bases. The clonotype comes from an adult with Crohn's disease. The sample was ileal tissue. In nucleotides, the CDR3 is TGCGCCAGCAGCGTACAGGGGGCTAAGGTGAACACTGAAGCTTTCTTT. As protein: CASSVQGAKVNTEAFF.